This T cell receptor beta chain was observed in a study of blood T cell repertoires in COVID-19. Background on the study: The United States, Italy and Spain supplied acute and convalescent COVID-19 samples.

Trimming took 2 bases from V and 1 from J, leaving 14 bases between them. Germline V gene sequence: CDR1 LGHDT, CDR2 YNNKEL (reference sequence). The CDR3 length is 16 residues. The Seattle patients, enrolled during active infection, were followed longitudinally. Assay: immunoSEQ multiplex PCR; the TCRdb copy retains only in-frame clones and omits some. The sample includes about 480,000 clones, 70% to 90% of them seen just once. Sequencing was carried out using peripheral blood. The genes are TRBV3-1 (or the pseudogene TRBV3-2) and TRBJ1-1; the D gene is possibly TRBD1 (6 bases). This TCR was sampled from a woman in her 50s with COVID-19, enrolled during active disease. The chain's CDR3 is CASSQFTKQGNTEAFF. The DNA for the CDR3 is TGTGCCAGCAGCCAATTTACTAAACAGGGGAACACTGAAGCTTTCTTT.